Shown below are 5 T cell receptor beta chains from a single sample sequenced in a study of cytomegalovirus exposure and HLA in healthy donors. The PCR contained 60 Vbeta and 13 Jbeta primers. Here immunoSEQ multiplex PCR was the method, and the copy in TCRdb shows in-frame clones only, minus some. The table lists some 120,000 clones, about 71% of them singletons, with around 3.3% in the top ten. The sample taken for sequencing was PBMCs. The receptor set was obtained from a woman aged 45 to 65 in good health and CMV-seronegative.

The chain carries TRBV7-2 and TRBJ1-1; 11 positions match TRBD1. J gave up 6 bases and V 5 bases, and 2 bases lay outside the gene matches. The length of the CDR3 is 13 residues. Germline V lookup: CDR1 SGHTA, CDR2 FQGNSA. This CDR3 is CASSPGQGAEAFF. CDR3 bases: TGTGCCAGCAGCCCGGGACAGGGGGCTGAAGCTTTCTTT.

In its sample, this clone was seen a few times. The genes are TRBV30 and TRBJ1-2; no clear D. Germline V gene lookup returns CDR1 GTSNPN and CDR2 SVGIG (reference sequence). V lost 0 bases and J 5 bases, leaving 7 bases between the germline ends. CDR3 length: 12 residues. The CDR3 DNA reads TGTGCCTGGAGTGTCGGGGTGTATGGCTACACCTTC. Encoded protein: CAWSVGVYGYTF.

This clone has a single count. The chain has TRBV4-3 and TRBJ2-7; 7 bases are shared with TRBD1. Trimming cost V 0 bases and J 1 base; bases outside gene matches: 9. Germline CDR1 and CDR2: LGHNA and YSLEER. The CDR3 covers 17 residues. The CDR3 DNA is TGCGCCAGCAGCCAAGAAACCGGGACAGCCGCGTCCTACGAGCAGTACTTC. Protein: CASSQETGTAASYEQYF.

The J gene is TRBJ2-1, the V gene TRBV28, with TRBD2 identical over 7 bases. Germline lookup yields CDR1 MDHEN and CDR2 SYDVKM. J was trimmed by 6 bases and V by 6 bases; bases with no gene match: 14. This CDR3 is 16 amino acids long. The CDR3 sequence is CASRPSGTTLINEQFF. Written as DNA, the CDR3 is TGTGCCAGCAGACCGAGCGGGACTACTTTGATCAATGAGCAGTTCTTC.

This clone was detected once. The chain combines TRBV6-5 with TRBJ2-7; a possible D gene is TRBD2 (5 bases). There are 14 residues in the CDR3. Germline lookup yields CDR1 MNHEY and CDR2 SVGAGI. V dropped 3 bases and J dropped 6 bases, with 15 bases sitting between them. CDR3 region: CASSYPGRGVEQYF. CDR3 DNA sequence: TGTGCCAGCAGTTATCCGGGCCGGGGTGTCGAGCAGTACTTC.